Listed below are T cell receptor beta chains from one sample, sequenced in a study of relationships among human T cell subsets. TCRdb recomputed calls from the multiplex PCR reads with MiXCR, one row per CDR3 protein. The data contain 5,000 or so distinct CDR3 sequences, 75% to 80% of them singletons. The sequenced material came from total T cells sorted from blood. These TCRs come from a man aged 35 to 55 in good health. The CDR3 runs from the conserved cysteine through the conserved F or W.

cdr3_length,v_call,j_call,cdr3_aa
15,TRBV7-6,TRBJ2-1,CASSLAGGGPNEQFF
14,TRBV7-8,TRBJ2-4,CASSLVRGVSFQYF
15,TRBV5-1,TRBJ2-2,CASMGTDTNTGELFF
14,TRBV20-1,TRBJ2-3,CSGTPGGLTDTQYF
14,TRBV7-2,TRBJ2-1,CASSWGYSYNEQFF
14,TRBV29-1,TRBJ2-5,CSVDAAGGQETQYF
16,TRBV19,TRBJ2-1,CAIFRDLGNSYNEQFF
14,TRBV14,TRBJ1-1,CASSLVSRGTEAFF
16,TRBV7-8,TRBJ2-3,CASSLVAGVATDTQYF
14,TRBV12-3/TRBV12-4,TRBJ1-4,CASSFGGTNEKLFF
15,TRBV12-3/TRBV12-4,TRBJ1-5,CASSFFGASNQPQHF
14,TRBV5-4,TRBJ1-2,CASSVGTVGYGYTF
12,TRBV12-3/TRBV12-4,TRBJ1-1,CASSFPQVEAFF
15,TRBV10-3,TRBJ1-3,CAISDAGGSGNTIYF
15,TRBV11-3,TRBJ2-1,CASSLAGGLYNEQFF
12,TRBV5-8,TRBJ1-1,CASSLMNTEAFF
13,TRBV4-1,TRBJ1-1,CASSHQGGQEAFF
12,TRBV20-1,TRBJ1-5,CSAQPSGGRVHF
14,TRBV12-3/TRBV12-4,TRBJ2-3,CASSSSGSTDTQYF
14,TRBV12-3/TRBV12-4,TRBJ2-1,CASTRTSGSNEQFF
13,TRBV29-1,TRBJ1-3,CSVRQSSGNTIYF
13,TRBV20-1,TRBJ2-5,CSAREGARETQYF
12,TRBV5-1,TRBJ2-3,CASSNGTDTQYF
15,TRBV13,TRBJ2-7,CASSQKREWMYEQYF
13,TRBV5-4,TRBJ1-1,CASSLERNTEAFF
14,TRBV2,TRBJ1-5,CASSVGTVNQPQHF
13,TRBV12-3/TRBV12-4,TRBJ1-5,CASSLTGFQPQHF
15,TRBV5-4,TRBJ2-7,CASIHDRGRSYEQYF
13,TRBV6-1,TRBJ1-2,CASSSGEAYGYTF
17,TRBV2,TRBJ1-3,CASSEVWAVSSGNTIYF
14,TRBV6-2/TRBV6-3,TRBJ2-5,CASNYRGPGETQYF
14,TRBV5-1,TRBJ2-3,CASSLERGTDTQYF
16,TRBV7-9,TRBJ2-1,CASSLVGGGPYNEQFF
13,TRBV11-2,TRBJ2-5,CASSRGQQETQYF
14,TRBV7-9,TRBJ1-2,CASSIPTGEYGYTF
16,TRBV28,TRBJ2-7,CASSSYRGGVGREQYF
17,TRBV18,TRBJ2-1,CASSLPMVAGAYNEQFF
15,TRBV10-3,TRBJ2-3,CAISLTGKGTDTQYF
12,TRBV27,TRBJ2-7,CASSSDGYEQYF
16,TRBV28,TRBJ2-5,CASSPWTSGNQETQYF
16,TRBV4-1,TRBJ1-5,CASSPLGPSSNQPQHF
14,TRBV12-3/TRBV12-4,TRBJ1-1,CASSPHEKSTEAFF
17,TRBV10-3,TRBJ2-1,CAIRNGTSGSPYNEQFF
17,TRBV13,TRBJ2-7,CASSASGLADLSYEQYF
14,TRBV6-1,TRBJ1-1,CASSEWTGGNEAFF
15,TRBV11-2,TRBJ1-1,CASSSPLTGVTEAFF
13,TRBV11-2,TRBJ2-7,CASSSRGRYEQYF
14,TRBV28,TRBJ2-7,CASRRGGRDGEQYF
14,TRBV10-3,TRBJ1-2,CAISEGTANYGYTF
12,TRBV29-1,TRBJ2-7,CSVVKAVGEQYF
14,TRBV20-1,TRBJ2-7,CSAMKGLASNEQYF
11,TRBV19,TRBJ2-7,CASSIFGEQYF
16,TRBV5-4,TRBJ2-1,CASSGGLAGSYNEQFF
13,TRBV10-2,TRBJ2-3,CASNLGLADTQYF
13,TRBV20-1,TRBJ2-1,CSATPTGSNEQFF